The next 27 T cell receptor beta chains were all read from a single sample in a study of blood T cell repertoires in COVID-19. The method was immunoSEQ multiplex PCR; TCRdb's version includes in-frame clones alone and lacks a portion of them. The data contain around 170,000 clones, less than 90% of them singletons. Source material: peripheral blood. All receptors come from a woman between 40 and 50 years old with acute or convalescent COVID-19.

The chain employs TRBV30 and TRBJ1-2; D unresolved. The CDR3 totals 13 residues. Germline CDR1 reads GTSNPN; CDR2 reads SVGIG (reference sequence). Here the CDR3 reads CAAPRMANYGYTF. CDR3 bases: TGTGCGGCTCCACGCATGGCTAACTATGGCTACACCTTC. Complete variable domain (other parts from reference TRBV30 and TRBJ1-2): SQTIHQWPATLVQPVGSPLSLECTVEGTSNPNLYWYRQAAGRGLQLLFYSVGIGQISSEVPQNLSASRPQDRQFILSSKKLLLSDSGFYLCAAPRMANYGYTFGSGTRLTVV.

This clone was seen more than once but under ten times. The DNA for the CDR3 is TGCGCCAGCAGCTTGGGGGGTCAAACAGGGAGTTTGAATGAAAAACTGTTTTTT. Translated, it gives CASSLGGQTGSLNEKLFF. The rearrangement uses TRBV5-1 and TRBJ1-4; D perhaps matches TRBD1 (6 bases). Deletions cut 0 bases from V and 5 bases from J, with 20 bases between. The CDR3 has 18 residues. Germline V lookup: CDR1 SGHRS, CDR2 YFSETQ.

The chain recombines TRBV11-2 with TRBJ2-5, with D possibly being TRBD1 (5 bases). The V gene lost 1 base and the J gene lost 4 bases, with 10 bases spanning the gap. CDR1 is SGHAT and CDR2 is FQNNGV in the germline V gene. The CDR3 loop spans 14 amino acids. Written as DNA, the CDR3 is TGTGCCAGCAGCTTAGGGGGCCCCCGAGAGACCCAGTACTTC. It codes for CASSLGGPRETQYF.

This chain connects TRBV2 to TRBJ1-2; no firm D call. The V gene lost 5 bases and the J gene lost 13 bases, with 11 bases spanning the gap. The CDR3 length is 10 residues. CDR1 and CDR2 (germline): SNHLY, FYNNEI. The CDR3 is CASSPAGSTF. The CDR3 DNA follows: TGTGCCAGCAGTCCAGCAGGATCCACCTTC.

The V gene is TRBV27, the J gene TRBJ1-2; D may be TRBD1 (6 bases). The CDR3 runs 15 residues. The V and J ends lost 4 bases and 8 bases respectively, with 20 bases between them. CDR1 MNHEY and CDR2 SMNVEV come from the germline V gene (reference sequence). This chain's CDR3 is CASSWGGGGRRGYTF. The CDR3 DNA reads TGTGCCAGCAGTTGGGGCGGGGGGGGGCGCAGAGGCTACACCTTC.

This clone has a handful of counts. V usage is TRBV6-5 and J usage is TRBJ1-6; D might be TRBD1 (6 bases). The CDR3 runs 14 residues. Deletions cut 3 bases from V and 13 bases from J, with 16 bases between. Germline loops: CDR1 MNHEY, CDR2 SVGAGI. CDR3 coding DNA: TGTGCCAGCAGTTATACGACAGGCGGAACCCCCCTCCACTTT. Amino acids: CASSYTTGGTPLHF.

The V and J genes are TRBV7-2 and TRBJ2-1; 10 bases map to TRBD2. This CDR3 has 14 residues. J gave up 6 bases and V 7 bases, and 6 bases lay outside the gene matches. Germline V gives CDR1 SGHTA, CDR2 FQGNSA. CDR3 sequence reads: CASNPSGGGNEQFF. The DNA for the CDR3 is TGTGCCAGCAACCCGAGCGGGGGGGGCAATGAGCAGTTCTTC.

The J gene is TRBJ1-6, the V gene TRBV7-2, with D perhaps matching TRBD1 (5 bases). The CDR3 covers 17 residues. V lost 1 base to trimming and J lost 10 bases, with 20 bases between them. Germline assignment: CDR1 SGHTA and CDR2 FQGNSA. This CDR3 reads CASSLGPIGGLKSPLHF. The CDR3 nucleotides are TGTGCCAGCAGCTTAGGACCCATCGGGGGACTGAAATCACCCCTCCACTTT.

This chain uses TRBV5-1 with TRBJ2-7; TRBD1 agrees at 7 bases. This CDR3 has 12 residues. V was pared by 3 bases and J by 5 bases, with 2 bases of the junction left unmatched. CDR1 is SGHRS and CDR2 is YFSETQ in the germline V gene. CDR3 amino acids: CASSYQGDEQYF. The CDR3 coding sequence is TGCGCCAGCAGCTATCAGGGGGACGAGCAGTACTTC. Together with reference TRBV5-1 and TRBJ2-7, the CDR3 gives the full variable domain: KAGVTQTPRYLIKTRGQQVTLSCSPISGHRSVSWYQQTPGQGLQFLFEYFSETQRNKGNFPGRFSGRQFSNSRSEMNVSTLELGDSALYLCASSYQGDEQYFGPGTRLTVT.

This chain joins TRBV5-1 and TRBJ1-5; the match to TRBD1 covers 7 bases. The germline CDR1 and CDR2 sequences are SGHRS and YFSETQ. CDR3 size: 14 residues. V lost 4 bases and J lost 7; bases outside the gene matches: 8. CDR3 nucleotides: TGCGCCAGCAGCCTCGGACAGGAAAGCCAGCCCCAGCATTTT. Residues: CASSLGQESQPQHF.

CDR3: CASSLGQQYPSSYGYTF. As DNA, the CDR3 is TGTGCCAGCAGCTTGGGACAGCAGTATCCGTCCTCCTATGGCTACACCTTC. The chain joins TRBV5-4 to TRBJ1-2; tentative D call: TRBD1 (5 bases). The V gene's germline CDR1 is SGHNT and CDR2 YYREEE (reference sequence). There are 17 residues in the CDR3. Trimming cost V 0 bases and J 4 bases, with 19 bases left between them.

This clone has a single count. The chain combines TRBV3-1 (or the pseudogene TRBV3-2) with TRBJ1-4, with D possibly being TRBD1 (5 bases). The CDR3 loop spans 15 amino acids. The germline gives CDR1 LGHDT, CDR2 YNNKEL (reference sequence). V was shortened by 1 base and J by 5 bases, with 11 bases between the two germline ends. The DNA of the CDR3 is TGTGCCAGCAGCCAAGTGCGGCAGGGAAATGAAAAACTGTTTTTT. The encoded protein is CASSQVRQGNEKLFF.

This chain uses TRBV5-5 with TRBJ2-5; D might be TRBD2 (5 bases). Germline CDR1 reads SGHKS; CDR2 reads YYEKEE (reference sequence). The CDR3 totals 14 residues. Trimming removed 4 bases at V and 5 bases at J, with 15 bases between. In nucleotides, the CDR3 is TGTGCCAGCAGCGACGGACTGGCATGGGAGACCCAGTACTTC. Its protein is CASSDGLAWETQYF.

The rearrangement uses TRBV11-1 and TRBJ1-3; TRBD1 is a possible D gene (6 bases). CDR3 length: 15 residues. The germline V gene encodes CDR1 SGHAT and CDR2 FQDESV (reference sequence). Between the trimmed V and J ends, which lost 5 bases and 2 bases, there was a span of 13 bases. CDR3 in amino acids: CASSHRDTTGNTIYF. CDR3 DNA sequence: TGTGCCAGCAGCCACCGGGACACTACTGGAAACACCATATATTTT.

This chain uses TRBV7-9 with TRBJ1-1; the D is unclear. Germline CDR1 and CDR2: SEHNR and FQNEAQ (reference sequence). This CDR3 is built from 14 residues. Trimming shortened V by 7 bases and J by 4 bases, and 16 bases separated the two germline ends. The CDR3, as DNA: TGTGCCAGCATCAAGCAAGCGGGGAGCACTGAAGCTTTCTTT. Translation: CASIKQAGSTEAFF.

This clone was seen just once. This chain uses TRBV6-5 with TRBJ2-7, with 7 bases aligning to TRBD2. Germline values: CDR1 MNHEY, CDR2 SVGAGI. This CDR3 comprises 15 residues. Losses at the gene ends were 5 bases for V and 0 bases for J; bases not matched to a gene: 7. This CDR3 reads CASSNSGFASYEQYF. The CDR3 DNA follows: TGTGCCAGCAGTAATAGCGGGTTTGCCTCCTACGAGCAGTACTTC.

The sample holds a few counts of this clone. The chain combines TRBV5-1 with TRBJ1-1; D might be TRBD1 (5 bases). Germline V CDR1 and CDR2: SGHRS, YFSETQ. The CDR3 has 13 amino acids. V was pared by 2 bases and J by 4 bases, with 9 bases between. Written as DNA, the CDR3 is TGCGCCAGCAGCTTAGGGACTGGCACTGAAGCTTTCTTT. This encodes CASSLGTGTEAFF. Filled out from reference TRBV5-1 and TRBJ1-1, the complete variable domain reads KAGVTQTPRYLIKTRGQQVTLSCSPISGHRSVSWYQQTPGQGLQFLFEYFSETQRNKGNFPGRFSGRQFSNSRSEMNVSTLELGDSALYLCASSLGTGTEAFFGQGTRLTVV.

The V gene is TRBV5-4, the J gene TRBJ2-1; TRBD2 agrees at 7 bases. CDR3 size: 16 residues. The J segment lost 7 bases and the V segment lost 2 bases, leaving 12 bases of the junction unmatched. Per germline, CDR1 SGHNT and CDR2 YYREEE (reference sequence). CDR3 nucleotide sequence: TGTGCCAGCAGCTTAGGCGGGGGAGGGCCGGGGAATGAGCAGTTCTTC. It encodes CASSLGGGGPGNEQFF.

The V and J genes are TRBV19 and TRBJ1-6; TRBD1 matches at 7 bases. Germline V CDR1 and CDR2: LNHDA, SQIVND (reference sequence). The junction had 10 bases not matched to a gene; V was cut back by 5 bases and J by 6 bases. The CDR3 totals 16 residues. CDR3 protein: CASSYSGTAGNSPLHF. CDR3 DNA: TGTGCCAGTAGTTACTCCGGGACAGCCGGTAATTCACCCCTCCACTTT.

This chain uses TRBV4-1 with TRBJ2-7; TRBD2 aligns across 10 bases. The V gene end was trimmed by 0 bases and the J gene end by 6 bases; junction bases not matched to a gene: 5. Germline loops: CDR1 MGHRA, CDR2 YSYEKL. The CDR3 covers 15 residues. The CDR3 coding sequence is TGCGCCAGCAGCCAAGACCCGGGACTAGCGTCCGAGCAGTACTTC. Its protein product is CASSQDPGLASEQYF.

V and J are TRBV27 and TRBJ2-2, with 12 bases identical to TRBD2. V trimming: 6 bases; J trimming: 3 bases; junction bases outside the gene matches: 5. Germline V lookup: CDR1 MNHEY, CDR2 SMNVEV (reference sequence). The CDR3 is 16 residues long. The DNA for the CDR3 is TGTGCCAGCAGACTAGCGGGAGGAACCTACACCGGGGAGCTGTTTTTT. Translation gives CASRLAGGTYTGELFF.

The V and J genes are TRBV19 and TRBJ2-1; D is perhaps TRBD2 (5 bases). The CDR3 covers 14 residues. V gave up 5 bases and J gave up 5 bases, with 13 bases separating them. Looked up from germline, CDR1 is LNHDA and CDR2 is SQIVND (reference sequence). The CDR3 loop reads CASSLASINNEQFF. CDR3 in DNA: TGTGCCAGTAGTTTGGCTAGCATCAACAATGAGCAGTTCTTC.

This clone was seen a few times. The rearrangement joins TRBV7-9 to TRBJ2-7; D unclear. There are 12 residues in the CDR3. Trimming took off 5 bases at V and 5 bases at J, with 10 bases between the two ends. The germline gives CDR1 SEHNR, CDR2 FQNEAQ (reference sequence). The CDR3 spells CASSLGLDEQYF. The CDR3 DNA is TGTGCCAGCAGCCTCGGGTTGGACGAGCAGTACTTC.

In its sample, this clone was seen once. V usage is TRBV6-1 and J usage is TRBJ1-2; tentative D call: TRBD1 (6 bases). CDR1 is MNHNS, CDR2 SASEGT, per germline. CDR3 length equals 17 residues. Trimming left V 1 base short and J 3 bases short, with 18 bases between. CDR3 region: CASSEGAFGGSDYGYTF. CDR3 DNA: TGTGCCAGCAGTGAAGGGGCCTTTGGGGGCAGTGACTATGGCTACACCTTC.

As DNA, the CDR3 is TGTGCCAGCAGTTTAGCCCTGTTAAGATTGGGGGGTAATCAGCCCCAGCATTTT. Its translation: CASSLALLRLGGNQPQHF. The rearrangement uses TRBV28 and TRBJ1-5, with a tentative D call TRBD1 (5 bases). Germline assignment: CDR1 MDHEN and CDR2 SYDVKM. With 2 bases removed from V and 4 bases from J, the gap between germline ends came to 21 bases. CDR3 length: 18 amino acids.

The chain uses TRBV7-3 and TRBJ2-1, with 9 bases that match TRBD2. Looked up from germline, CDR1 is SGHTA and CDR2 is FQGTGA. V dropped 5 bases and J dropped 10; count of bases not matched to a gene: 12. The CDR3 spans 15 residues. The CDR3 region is CASSPGTSRKGEQFF. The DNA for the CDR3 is TGTGCCAGCAGCCCGGGGACTAGCCGGAAAGGCGAGCAGTTCTTC.

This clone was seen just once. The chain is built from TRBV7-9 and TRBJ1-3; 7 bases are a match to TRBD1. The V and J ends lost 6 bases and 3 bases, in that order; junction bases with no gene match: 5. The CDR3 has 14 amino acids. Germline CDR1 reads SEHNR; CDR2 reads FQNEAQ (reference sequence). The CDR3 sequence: CASSFDRVGNTIYF. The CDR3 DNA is TGTGCCAGCAGTTTCGACAGGGTTGGAAACACCATATATTTT.